One and the same sample provided the 30 T cell receptor beta chains below, sequenced in a study of CD8 T cells in ankylosing spondylitis. Findings and caveats of the study: Ankylosing spondylitis blood appeared to carry a characteristic TCR beta motif of eight or nine highly homologous variants.

TCRdb itself ran the 5' RACE reads through MiXCR, one entry per CDR3 protein. The sample comprises about 540,000 distinct CDR3 sequences, approximately 12% of which are singletons, and nearly 7% rests with the top ten. These receptors lack a known antigen. The sequenced sample was blood, either unsorted or a sorted T cell fraction (not recorded which). The receptors come from a male donor with ankylosing spondylitis.

There are a few counts of this clonotype. V and J are TRBV24-1 and TRBJ2-7; D not certain. Germline lookup yields CDR1 KGHDR and CDR2 SFDVKD. The CDR3 has 17 amino acids. Trimming took 2 bases from V and 0 from J, leaving 16 bases between them. The CDR3 sequence is CATSDSVLSETSYEQYF. The CDR3, as DNA: TGTGCCACCAGTGATTCGGTTTTGAGCGAGACCTCCTACGAGCAGTACTTC.

Only a few counts were recorded for this clonotype. The gene calls are TRBV20-1 and TRBJ2-3; D may correspond to TRBD1 or TRBD2 (5 bases each). V lost 5 bases and J 3 bases, leaving 18 bases between the germline ends. The CDR3 totals 15 residues. The germline CDR1 and CDR2 sequences are DFQATT and SNEGSKA (reference sequence). CDR3 nucleotides: TGCAGTGCTCCCAACCACTGGGGCGGGACAGATACGCAGTATTTT. Translated: CSAPNHWGGTDTQYF.

The chain uses TRBV15 and TRBJ2-7; tentative D call: TRBD1 (7 bases). V was cut by 1 base and J by 11 bases, with 15 bases left in between. CDR1 and CDR2 from the germline V gene are LNHNV and YYDKDF (reference sequence). The CDR3 spans 13 residues. The CDR3 protein is CATSRGGGGNKYV. The CDR3 DNA follows: TGTGCCACCAGCAGAGGAGGGGGCGGGAATAAGTACGTC.

This clonotype was observed a handful of times. The rearrangement joins TRBV5-1 to TRBJ2-7; D is tentatively TRBD1 or TRBD2 (6 bases each). V gave up 4 bases and J gave up 3 bases, with 20 bases separating them. Looked up from germline, CDR1 is SGHRS and CDR2 is YFSETQ. This CDR3 contains 16 residues. The CDR3 reads CASSETGGRGGYEQYF. The CDR3 nucleotides read TGCGCCAGCAGCGAGACTGGCGGCAGGGGAGGCTACGAGCAGTACTTC.

This clonotype was recorded many times. J is TRBJ2-1 and V is TRBV15; 9 nucleotides line up with TRBD2. Trimming removed 5 bases from V and 4 bases from J; junction bases left unmatched: 12. The CDR3 is 17 amino acids. Per germline, CDR1 LNHNV and CDR2 YYDKDF (reference sequence). The CDR3 spells CATSPQGVREGYNEQFF. The CDR3 DNA reads TGTGCCACCAGCCCCCAGGGAGTGCGGGAGGGTTACAATGAGCAGTTCTTC.

This clonotype was counted ten times or more. The chain has TRBV3-1 and TRBJ2-2, with 11 nucleotides matching TRBD2. CDR1 is LGHDT, CDR2 YNNKEL, per germline (reference sequence). The CDR3 sequence is 16 residues long. V lost 5 bases, J lost 7 bases, and 9 bases stayed unmatched. CDR3 sequence: CASSVLAGGFGGELFF. CDR3 DNA sequence: TGTGCCAGCAGCGTCCTAGCGGGAGGCTTCGGCGGGGAGCTGTTTTTT.

This clonotype was counted at least ten times. The chain recombines TRBV3-1 with TRBJ2-2; 10 bases agree with TRBD2. Germline trimming cut 4 bases from V and 3 bases from J; bases unmatched to any gene: 5. CDR3 size: 16 residues. CDR1 is LGHDT, CDR2 YNNKEL, per germline (reference sequence). The CDR3 reads CASSPPSGSHTGELFF. The CDR3 DNA follows: TGTGCCAGCAGCCCGCCTAGCGGGAGTCACACCGGGGAGCTGTTTTTT.

The chain recombines TRBV12-3 or TRBV12-4 with TRBJ1-1, with 8 positions matching TRBD1. The CDR3 length is 19 residues. V was pared by 6 bases and J by 1 base, with 19 bases of the junction left unmatched. CDR3 DNA: TGTGCCAGCAGCAGGACGTACAGGGGGGGTGTAAGTCGGAACACTGAAGCTTTCTTT. Protein sequence: CASSRTYRGGVSRNTEAFF.

This clonotype was seen ten or more times. This CDR3 reads CSASFYNEQFF. The CDR3 DNA reads as TGCAGTGCTAGTTTTTACAATGAGCAGTTCTTC. This chain connects TRBV20-1 to TRBJ2-1, with no clear D. Germline V gene sequence: CDR1 DFQATT, CDR2 SNEGSKA (reference sequence). This CDR3 region has 11 residues. Trimming stripped 3 bases from V and 4 bases from J, with 4 bases between.

This clonotype has more than one count but fewer than ten. The rearrangement joins TRBV7-2 to TRBJ2-2, with D hard to call. V gave up 0 bases and J gave up 4 bases, with 9 bases separating them. Germline V gene data show CDR1 as SGHTA and CDR2 as FQGNSA. The CDR3 is 15 residues long. This CDR3 is CASSLARFLTGELFF. The CDR3 DNA sequence: TGTGCCAGCAGCTTAGCGAGGTTTCTCACCGGGGAGCTGTTTTTT. Drawing the rest from reference TRBV7-2 and TRBJ2-2, the complete variable domain is GAGVSQSPSNKVTEKGKDVELRCDPISGHTALYWYRQSLGQGLEFLIYFQGNSAPDKSGLPSDRFSAERTGGSVSTLTIQRTQQEDSAVYLCASSLARFLTGELFFGEGSRLTVL.

This clonotype was counted a few times. The rearrangement joins TRBV27 to TRBJ1-1; TRBD1 matches at 7 bases. The CDR3 extends over 15 amino acids. With V trimmed by 3 bases and J by 5 bases, 9 bases remained unmatched. From germline, CDR1 is MNHEY and CDR2 SMNVEV (reference sequence). CDR3 sequence reads: CASSFPGQKRTEAFF. The CDR3 bases are TGTGCCAGCAGTTTCCCGGGACAGAAGAGGACTGAAGCTTTCTTT.

The sample holds many counts of this clonotype. Compared with germline, one end of the junction differs, possibly owing to a read error. V usage is TRBV12-3 or TRBV12-4 and J usage is TRBJ2-3; D is ambiguous. The CDR3 length is 13 residues. The CDR3: CATLGWGTDTQYF. The CDR3 coding sequence is TGCGCCACCCTAGGTTGGGGCACAGATACGCAGTATTTT.

The rearrangement joins TRBV5-6 to TRBJ1-6; D is possibly TRBD1 (5 bases). V shed 2 bases and J shed 6 bases, with 9 bases lying between them. The CDR3 extends over 14 amino acids. CDR1 is SGHDT, CDR2 YYEEEE, per germline. CDR3 bases: TGTGCCAGCAGCTTCGGGGACCTTAATTCACCCCTCCACTTT. Protein sequence: CASSFGDLNSPLHF.

This clonotype has ten or more counts. The V call is TRBV21-1, the J call TRBJ2-1. TRBV21-1 is a pseudogene locus. The CDR3 runs to 16 residues. CDR3 in amino acids: CASSGGRERSYNEQFF. The CDR3 DNA is TGTGCCAGCAGCGGTGGACGGGAGCGATCCTACAATGAGCAGTTCTTC.

This clonotype was recorded a few times. This chain uses TRBV11-1 with TRBJ2-1, with 8 bases that match TRBD1. The CDR3 spans 15 residues. Losses at the gene ends were 5 bases for V and 5 bases for J; bases not matched to a gene: 8. Germline CDR1 and CDR2: SGHAT and FQDESV (reference sequence). CDR3 coding DNA: TGTGCCAGCAGCGCCACAGGGGGTTGGGACAATGAGCAGTTCTTC. Protein sequence: CASSATGGWDNEQFF.

The chain has TRBV12-3 or TRBV12-4 and TRBJ2-4, with D maybe TRBD2 (5 bases). Trimming stripped 5 bases from V and 0 bases from J, with 11 bases between. The CDR3 contains 15 residues. The CDR3 DNA reads as TGTGCCAGCAGTCCCAGCGGAATAGCCAAAAACATTCAGTACTTC. This codes for CASSPSGIAKNIQYF.

This clonotype was picked up a small number of times. This chain links TRBV2 with TRBJ2-2; TRBD2 matches 14 bases. The germline V gene has CDR1 SNHLY and CDR2 FYNNEI. The CDR3 runs to 15 residues. J gave up 5 bases and V 4 bases, and 0 bases lay outside the gene matches. As DNA, the CDR3 is TGTGCCAGCAGTGGGACTAGCGGGAGGACCGGGGAGCTGTTTTTT. This gives the protein CASSGTSGRTGELFF.

This clonotype turned up a few times. This sequence joins TRBV13 and TRBJ2-7; tentative D call: TRBD1 (6 bases). The germline V gene encodes CDR1 PRHDT and CDR2 FYEKMQ (reference sequence). This CDR3 has 17 residues. The germline V and J ends were trimmed by 4 bases and 5 bases, with 24 bases remaining between them. The CDR3 loop is CASSSSPIGTSRHEQYF. In DNA, the CDR3 is TGTGCCAGCAGCTCCTCCCCCATCGGGACAAGTCGCCACGAGCAGTACTTC.

This clonotype appeared a few times. The chain employs TRBV20-1 and TRBJ2-2; 9 bases agree with TRBD2. Germline V gene sequence: CDR1 DFQATT, CDR2 SNEGSKA (reference sequence). This CDR3 contains 14 residues. V dropped 5 bases and J dropped 6; count of bases not matched to a gene: 7. The CDR3 DNA sequence: TGCAGTGCTGTGCGGCGGGAGGGGGCCGGGGAGCTGTTTTTT. Translated, it gives CSAVRREGAGELFF.

The V and J genes are TRBV11-2 and TRBJ2-7; D ambiguous. Germline CDR1 reads SGHAT; CDR2 reads FQNNGV. The CDR3 consists of 14 residues. The ends were cut back, 0 bases at V and 9 bases at J, with 15 bases in the middle. The CDR3 region is CASSLDFEAMRQYF. CDR3 sequence (DNA): TGTGCCAGCAGCTTAGATTTTGAGGCGATGCGGCAGTACTTC.

This clonotype was seen a few times. The genes are TRBV6-1 and TRBJ2-1; 12 bases agree with TRBD2. Germline V gives CDR1 MNHNS, CDR2 SASEGT. V was pared by 6 bases and J by 8 bases, with 11 bases of the junction left unmatched. This CDR3 region has 16 residues. CDR3 nucleotide sequence: TGTGCCAGCAGGACCCAGACTAGCGGGAGACTGTATGAGCAGTTCTTC. Its protein product is CASRTQTSGRLYEQFF.

This clonotype was counted ten times or more. CDR3: CASSTGMHQPQHF. The CDR3 DNA follows: TGTGCCAGCAGTACAGGGATGCATCAGCCCCAGCATTTT. The chain employs TRBV12-3 or TRBV12-4 and TRBJ1-5; D might be TRBD1 (6 bases). The CDR3 is 13 residues long. V lost 5 bases to trimming and J lost 5 bases, with 10 bases between them.

This clonotype has only a few counts. The rearrangement links TRBV29-1 to TRBJ1-3; D not certain. CDR3 size: 14 residues. Trimming stripped 4 bases from V and 4 bases from J, with 14 bases between. Germline lookup yields CDR1 SQVTM and CDR2 ANQGSEA. CDR3: CSVVVSLGGNTIYF. The DNA of the CDR3 is TGCAGCGTTGTAGTCAGCCTGGGAGGAAACACCATATATTTT.

This sequence joins TRBV6-5 and TRBJ1-3; 8 bases fit TRBD1. The CDR3 spans 15 residues. With V trimmed by 2 bases and J by 7 bases, 7 bases remained unmatched. Looked up from germline, CDR1 is MNHEY and CDR2 is SVGAGI. Written as DNA, the CDR3 is TGTGCCAGCAGTTACGGGGACAGGAGTTGGAACACCATATATTTT. It yields the protein CASSYGDRSWNTIYF.

This clonotype was detected a few times. The J gene is TRBJ1-1, the V gene TRBV29-1, with a weak D call TRBD1 (6 bases). This CDR3 is built from 14 residues. Germline V gene sequence: CDR1 SQVTM, CDR2 ANQGSEA. Trimming left V 2 bases short and J 9 bases short, with 19 bases between. The CDR3 loop is CSVEPLREQGKAFF. CDR3 coding DNA: TGCAGCGTTGAACCCCTAAGGGAACAGGGAAAAGCTTTCTTT. Based on the CDR3 plus reference TRBV29-1 and TRBJ1-1, the full variable domain is SAVISQKPSRDICQRGTSLTIQCQVDSQVTMMFWYRQQPGQSLTLIATANQGSEATYESGFVIDKFPISRPNLTFSTLTVSNMSPEDSSIYLCSVEPLREQGKAFFGQGTRLTVV.

This chain joins TRBV3-1 and TRBJ1-4; no firm D call. V was trimmed by 1 base and J by 8 bases, leaving 11 bases between them. This CDR3 region has 14 residues. In germline, CDR1 is LGHDT, CDR2 YNNKEL (reference sequence). CDR3 DNA: TGTGCCAGCAGCCAAGGAGGACTGGAAGAAAAACTGTTTTTT. This encodes CASSQGGLEEKLFF.

The table lists this clonotype with many counts. This chain uses TRBV29-1 with TRBJ2-6, with 7 bases fitting TRBD1. J was trimmed by 0 bases and V by 7 bases; bases with no gene match: 3. The CDR3 contains 14 residues. Germline V gene lookup returns CDR1 SQVTM and CDR2 ANQGSEA. The CDR3 DNA reads as TGCAGCGCCCAGGGGGACTCTGGGGCCAACGTCCTGACTTTC. Encoded protein: CSAQGDSGANVLTF.

The chain links TRBV29-1 to TRBJ2-3; D is possibly TRBD2 (6 bases). Trimming cost V 2 bases and J 2 bases, with 11 bases left between them. From germline, CDR1 is SQVTM and CDR2 ANQGSEA. CDR3 length: 14 residues. The CDR3: CSVEKLAPTDTQYF. CDR3 DNA sequence: TGCAGCGTTGAAAAACTAGCTCCCACAGATACGCAGTATTTT.

This chain uses TRBV2 with TRBJ2-7; D is undetermined. CDR1 and CDR2 from the germline V gene are SNHLY and FYNNEI. There are 12 residues in the CDR3. V lost 1 base and J lost 5, with 6 bases in between. CDR3 nucleotides: TGTGCCAGCAGTGAAGTAGGGAACGAGCAGTACTTC. Residues: CASSEVGNEQYF.

The sample holds many counts of this clonotype. The rearrangement uses TRBV5-1 and TRBJ1-5; D uncertain. Germline assignment: CDR1 SGHRS and CDR2 YFSETQ. The V end lost 4 bases, the J end lost 0 bases, and 14 bases lay between the germline ends. The CDR3 length is 16 residues. CDR3 residues: CASSPNAGDSNQPQHF. The CDR3 DNA reads as TGCGCCAGCAGCCCTAACGCGGGAGATAGCAATCAGCCCCAGCATTTT.